This T cell receptor beta chain was observed in a study of blood T cell repertoires in COVID-19. Turning to the study itself: The United States, Italy and Spain were the sources of the acute and convalescent COVID-19 samples. T cells, B-cell-depleted T cells, or PBMCs supplied cDNA or gDNA.

The V gene's germline CDR1 is SGHRS and CDR2 YFSETQ. Trimming cost V 3 bases and J 1 base; bases outside gene matches: 3. The CDR3 totals 15 residues. Generated by immunoSEQ multiplex PCR, the TCRdb table keeps only in-frame clones and is missing some. The sample lists some 250,000 clones, approximately 83% seen once, with approximately 2% in the top ten. Participants came from about two dozen US areas, aged about 18 to 95 years. Grouping used clinical history reported by participants in a survey and questionnaire. The V and J genes are TRBV5-1 and TRBJ2-1; 8 bases match TRBD2. Sequenced sample: PBMCs or T cells enriched from blood (not recorded which). The origin of this receptor is a woman aged 50 to 60 who had recovered from COVID-19. Here the CDR3 reads CASSSAGDSYNEQFF. The DNA for the CDR3 is TGCGCCAGCAGCTCAGCGGGAGATTCCTACAATGAGCAGTTCTTC.